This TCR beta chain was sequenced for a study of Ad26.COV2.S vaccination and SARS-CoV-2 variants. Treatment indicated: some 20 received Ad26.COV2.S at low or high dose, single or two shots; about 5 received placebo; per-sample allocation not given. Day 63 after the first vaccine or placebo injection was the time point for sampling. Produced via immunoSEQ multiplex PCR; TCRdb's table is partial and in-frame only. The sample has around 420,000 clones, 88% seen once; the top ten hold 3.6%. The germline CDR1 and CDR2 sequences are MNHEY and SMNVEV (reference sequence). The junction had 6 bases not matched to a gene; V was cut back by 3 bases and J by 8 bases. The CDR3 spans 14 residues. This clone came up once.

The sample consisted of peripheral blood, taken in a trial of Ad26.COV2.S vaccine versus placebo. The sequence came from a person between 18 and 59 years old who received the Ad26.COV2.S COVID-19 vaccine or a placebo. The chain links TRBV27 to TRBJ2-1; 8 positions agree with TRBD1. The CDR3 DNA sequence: TGTGCCAGCAGTTTTCGGCAGGGGGCTGATGAGCAGTTCTTC. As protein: CASSFRQGADEQFF.